The 18 T cell receptor beta chains reported below all come from one sample, sequenced in a study of CD8 T cells in Susac syndrome. After extraction with the RNeasy kit, roughly 0.45 to 1 ug of the RNA was reverse transcribed using random hexamers. One entry per CDR3 protein, called by TCRdb with MiXCR from the immunoSEQ multiplex PCR reads. The data hold some 160,000 distinct CDR3 sequences, with just over 90% observed a single time. Sequencing was carried out using CD4+ T cells from PBMCs. The receptors shown here come from a human donor in good health.

This sequence joins TRBV4-3 and TRBJ1-2; tentatively, D is TRBD1 (5 bases). Deletions cut 1 base from V and 4 bases from J, with 10 bases between. CDR1 LGHNA and CDR2 YSLEER come from the germline V gene. CDR3 length: 14 residues. CDR3 sequence: CASSQVRGSYGYTF. DNA for the CDR3: TGCGCCAGCAGCCAAGTCCGGGGGAGCTATGGCTACACCTTC.

This clonotype was recorded once. V gene TRBV19 combines with J gene TRBJ1-2; 7 nucleotides line up with TRBD1. This CDR3 is built from 14 residues. J lost 6 bases, V lost 6 bases, and 10 bases had no gene match. CDR1 and CDR2 from the germline V gene are LNHDA and SQIVND (reference sequence). The CDR3 nucleotides read TGTGCCAGTAGAGACGACAGGGCATGGGATGGCTACACCTTC. Protein sequence: CASRDDRAWDGYTF.

Worth noting for this clonotype: The junction departs from the called germline gene at one end, perhaps through a read error. V usage is TRBV7-9 and J usage is TRBJ2-5; no definite D call. Germline V gene lookup returns CDR1 SEHNR and CDR2 FQNEAQ (reference sequence). This CDR3 region has 8 residues. The CDR3 DNA reads TGTGCCAGCAGCCGGTCGGACTTC. Its translation: CASSRSDF.

V is TRBV10-3 and J is TRBJ2-1, with 7 bases matching TRBD2. CDR3 length: 16 amino acids. Looked up from germline, CDR1 is ENHRY and CDR2 is SYGVKD. Trimming cost V 8 bases and J 7 bases; bases outside gene matches: 17. CDR3 DNA sequence: TGTGCCATCTCCAAGGGAGGGTCCCTCGATGCGAATGAGCAGTTCTTC. This codes for CAISKGGSLDANEQFF.

The rearrangement joins TRBV5-1 to TRBJ2-7, with a possible D match to TRBD2 (7 bases). Germline assignment: CDR1 SGHRS and CDR2 YFSETQ. The CDR3 length is 12 residues. Trimming pared 4 bases from V and 4 bases from J, leaving 9 bases between. CDR3 sequence (DNA): TGCGCCAGCAGCGGGGGGGCGTACGAGCAGTACTTC. Translating it yields CASSGGAYEQYF.

This chain uses TRBV5-4 with TRBJ1-2, with D tentatively TRBD1 (5 bases). The germline V gene has CDR1 SGHNT and CDR2 YYREEE (reference sequence). The CDR3 contains 13 residues. V lost 4 bases, J lost 4 bases, and 11 bases lay in between. The CDR3 DNA sequence: TGTGCCAGCAGCCCTGGTGGGGGCTATGGCTACACCTTC. It encodes CASSPGGGYGYTF.

This clonotype has only one observation. The J gene is TRBJ1-1, the V gene TRBV14; D remains unclear. The CDR3 runs to 13 residues. Germline CDR1 and CDR2: SGHDN and FVKESK. Trimming left V 5 bases short and J 7 bases short, with 14 bases between. CDR3 region: CASSSLRDNEAFF. The CDR3 nucleotides are TGTGCCAGCAGCTCCCTACGAGACAATGAAGCTTTCTTT.

CDR3 in amino acids: CAWSEARSSGNTIYF. The CDR3 bases are TGTGCCTGGAGTGAGGCTAGGAGCTCTGGAAACACCATATATTTT. The chain couples TRBV30 to TRBJ1-3; no firm D call. The CDR3 covers 15 residues. The V end was cut by 1 base, the J end by 0 bases, with 10 bases between. Germline V lookup: CDR1 GTSNPN, CDR2 SVGIG (reference sequence).

This clonotype was picked up one time. The V call is TRBV7-2, the J call TRBJ2-2; D gene unclear. V lost 4 bases and J lost 1, with 7 bases in between. Germline V lookup: CDR1 SGHTA, CDR2 FQGNSA. This CDR3 spans 14 amino acids. CDR3 in amino acids: CASSSPLNTGELFF. CDR3 coding DNA: TGTGCCAGCAGCTCTCCGCTGAACACCGGGGAGCTGTTTTTT.

This chain joins TRBV7-9 and TRBJ2-1, with D tentatively TRBD1 (5 bases). The CDR3 runs 19 residues. CDR1 is SEHNR, CDR2 FQNEAQ, per germline (reference sequence). The V end was cut by 4 bases, the J end by 0 bases, with 22 bases between. This chain's CDR3 is CASSSRTGWGPSSYNEQFF. CDR3 nucleotides: TGTGCCAGCAGCTCCCGCACCGGATGGGGCCCTAGCTCCTACAATGAGCAGTTCTTC. The full variable domain, rest sourced from reference TRBV7-9 and TRBJ2-1, is DTGVSQNPRHKITKRGQNVTFRCDPISEHNRLYWYRQTLGQGPEFLTYFQNEAQLEKSRLLSDRFSAERPKGSFSTLEIQRTEQGDSAMYLCASSSRTGWGPSSYNEQFFGPGTRLTVL.

V gene TRBV4-1 combines with J gene TRBJ2-7; D may be TRBD1 or TRBD2 (5 bases each). Germline V gene data show CDR1 as MGHRA and CDR2 as YSYEKL. The CDR3 runs to 15 residues. V shed 3 bases and J shed 0 bases, with 12 bases lying between them. DNA of the CDR3: TGCGCCAGCAGCCACCCCCCGGGACGCTCCTACGAGCAGTACTTC. The encoded protein is CASSHPPGRSYEQYF.

This rearrangement joins TRBV20-1 to TRBJ1-6, with D possibly TRBD1 on 5 matching bases. V dropped 0 bases and J dropped 6 bases, with 12 bases sitting between them. Germline assignment: CDR1 DFQATT and CDR2 SNEGSKA (reference sequence). This CDR3 contains 15 residues. The CDR3 protein is CSARDPPGLNSPLHF. The DNA for the CDR3 is TGCAGTGCTAGAGATCCGCCGGGGCTTAATTCACCCCTCCACTTT.

The chain joins TRBV5-1 to TRBJ2-4; D is unresolved. This CDR3 has 14 residues. CDR1 and CDR2 (germline): SGHRS, YFSETQ. The V end was cut by 1 base, the J end by 1 base, with 6 bases between. The CDR3 DNA is TGCGCCAGCAGCTTGCTGGGGGCCAAAAACATTCAGTACTTC. It codes for CASSLLGAKNIQYF.

The rearrangement joins TRBV28 to TRBJ2-2; the D gene is possibly TRBD2 (6 bases). Trimming pared 3 bases from V and 6 bases from J, leaving 17 bases between. The CDR3 has 16 amino acids. Germline CDR1 and CDR2: MDHEN and SYDVKM. The CDR3 nucleotides read TGTGCCAGCAGTTTCCGCCCGCCGGGAGACTCCGGGGAGCTGTTTTTT. Its protein product is CASSFRPPGDSGELFF. Together with reference TRBV28 and TRBJ2-2, the CDR3 gives the full variable domain: DVKVTQSSRYLVKRTGEKVFLECVQDMDHENMFWYRQDPGLGLRLIYFSYDVKMKEKGDIPEGYSVSREKKERFSLILESASTNQTSMYLCASSFRPPGDSGELFFGEGSRLTVL.

This chain uses TRBV5-1 with TRBJ2-3; D gene unclear. Looked up from germline, CDR1 is SGHRS and CDR2 is YFSETQ. V was clipped by 1 base and J by 2 bases, with 5 bases between them. The CDR3 runs to 13 residues. For the CDR3, the DNA is TGCGCCAGCAGCTTGCAGATCACAGATACGCAGTATTTT. It is translated as CASSLQITDTQYF.

This chain links TRBV27 with TRBJ2-7; 11 bases are a match to TRBD2. V dropped 2 bases and J dropped 3; count of bases not matched to a gene: 3. CDR1 is MNHEY and CDR2 is SMNVEV in the germline V gene (reference sequence). The CDR3 spans 15 residues. The CDR3 loop reads CASSLHLAGGYEQYF. DNA for the CDR3: TGTGCCAGCAGTTTACACCTAGCGGGGGGCTACGAGCAGTACTTC.

This chain uses TRBV6-4 with TRBJ2-3; 10 nucleotides align to TRBD2. The germline V gene has CDR1 MRHNA and CDR2 SNTAGT. Trimming cost V 2 bases and J 2 bases; bases outside gene matches: 1. The CDR3 covers 15 residues. DNA of the CDR3: TGTGCCAGCAGTGACAGCGGGAGGGCCACAGATACGCAGTATTTT. Translation: CASSDSGRATDTQYF.

The rearrangement joins TRBV23-1 to TRBJ2-7; 8 nucleotides line up with TRBD1. TRBV23-1 is an ORF; its function is uncertain. With V trimmed by 2 bases and J by 4 bases, 7 bases remained unmatched. The CDR3 length is 15 residues. CDR3 in DNA: TGCGCCAGCAGTCAAGCCTCGGGACAGGATTACGAGCAGTACTTC. This sequence encodes CASSQASGQDYEQYF.